This T cell receptor beta chain was documented in a study of blood T cell repertoires in COVID-19. Study overall: Material from acute and convalescent COVID-19 was sourced from the United States, Italy and Spain.

Assay: immunoSEQ multiplex PCR; the TCRdb copy retains only in-frame clones and omits some. The table has about 150,000 clones, approximately 90% seen once. The CDR3 length is 16 residues. From germline, CDR1 is SGHAT and CDR2 FQDESV (reference sequence). V dropped 1 base and J dropped 2 bases, with 12 bases sitting between them. This chain uses TRBV11-1 with TRBJ2-1; tentative D call: TRBD2 (6 bases). Sequenced input: peripheral blood. The clonotype originates from a woman in her 70s with acute or convalescent COVID-19. The CDR3 DNA reads TGTGCCAGCAGCTTAGGGGCGGGGCCCCCCTACAATGAGCAGTTCTTC. Translating it yields CASSLGAGPPYNEQFF. The variable domain in full, with the rest retrieved from reference TRBV11-1 and TRBJ2-1, is EAEVAQSPRYKITEKSQAVAFWCDPISGHATLYWYRQILGQGPELLVQFQDESVVDDSQLPKDRFSAERLKGVDSTLKIQPAELGDSAMYLCASSLGAGPPYNEQFFGPGTRLTVL.